This T cell receptor (beta chain) comes out of a study of T cell clonality in common variable immunodeficiency. Assay: immunoSEQ multiplex PCR; the TCRdb copy retains only in-frame clones and omits some. Sampling found 40,000 to 45,000 clones, none seen once. The study, taken as a whole, reports: CVID patient heterogeneity limited repertoire-clinical complication correlations. CVID subjects shared fewer TCRbeta clones than healthy controls did.

Germline values: CDR1 MNHEY, CDR2 SMNVEV (reference sequence). Trimming left V 2 bases short and J 2 bases short, with 7 bases between. This CDR3 has 13 amino acids. This clone was detected a few times. Antigen specificity is unknown. The CDR3 goes on 3 residues after the read ends, and that part is filled in from the germline J gene. Sequenced: peripheral blood mononuclear cells. The source of this sequence is a person aged 18-70 years in good health. The rearrangement links TRBV27 to TRBJ2-7, with D uncertain. The CDR3 protein is CASSLGRAYEQYF. CDR3 bases read: TGTGCCAGCAGTTTAGGTAGGGCCTACGAG.